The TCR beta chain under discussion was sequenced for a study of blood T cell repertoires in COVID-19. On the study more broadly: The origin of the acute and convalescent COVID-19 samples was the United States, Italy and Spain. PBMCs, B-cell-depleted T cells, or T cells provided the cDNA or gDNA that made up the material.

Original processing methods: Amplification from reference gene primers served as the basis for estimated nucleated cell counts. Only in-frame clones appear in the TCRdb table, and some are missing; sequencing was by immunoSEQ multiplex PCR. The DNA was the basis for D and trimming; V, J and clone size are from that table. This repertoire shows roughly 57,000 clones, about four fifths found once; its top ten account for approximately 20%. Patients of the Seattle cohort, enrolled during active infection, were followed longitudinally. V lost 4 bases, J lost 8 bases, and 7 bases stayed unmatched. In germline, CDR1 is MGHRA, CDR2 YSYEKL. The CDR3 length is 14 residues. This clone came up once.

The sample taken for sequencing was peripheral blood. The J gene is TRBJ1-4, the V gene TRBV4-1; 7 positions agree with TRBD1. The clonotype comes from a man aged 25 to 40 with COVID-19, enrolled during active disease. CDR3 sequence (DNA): TGCGCCAGCAGCCCCAGGGGGTTTGGGGAAAAACTGTTTTTT. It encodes CASSPRGFGEKLFF.